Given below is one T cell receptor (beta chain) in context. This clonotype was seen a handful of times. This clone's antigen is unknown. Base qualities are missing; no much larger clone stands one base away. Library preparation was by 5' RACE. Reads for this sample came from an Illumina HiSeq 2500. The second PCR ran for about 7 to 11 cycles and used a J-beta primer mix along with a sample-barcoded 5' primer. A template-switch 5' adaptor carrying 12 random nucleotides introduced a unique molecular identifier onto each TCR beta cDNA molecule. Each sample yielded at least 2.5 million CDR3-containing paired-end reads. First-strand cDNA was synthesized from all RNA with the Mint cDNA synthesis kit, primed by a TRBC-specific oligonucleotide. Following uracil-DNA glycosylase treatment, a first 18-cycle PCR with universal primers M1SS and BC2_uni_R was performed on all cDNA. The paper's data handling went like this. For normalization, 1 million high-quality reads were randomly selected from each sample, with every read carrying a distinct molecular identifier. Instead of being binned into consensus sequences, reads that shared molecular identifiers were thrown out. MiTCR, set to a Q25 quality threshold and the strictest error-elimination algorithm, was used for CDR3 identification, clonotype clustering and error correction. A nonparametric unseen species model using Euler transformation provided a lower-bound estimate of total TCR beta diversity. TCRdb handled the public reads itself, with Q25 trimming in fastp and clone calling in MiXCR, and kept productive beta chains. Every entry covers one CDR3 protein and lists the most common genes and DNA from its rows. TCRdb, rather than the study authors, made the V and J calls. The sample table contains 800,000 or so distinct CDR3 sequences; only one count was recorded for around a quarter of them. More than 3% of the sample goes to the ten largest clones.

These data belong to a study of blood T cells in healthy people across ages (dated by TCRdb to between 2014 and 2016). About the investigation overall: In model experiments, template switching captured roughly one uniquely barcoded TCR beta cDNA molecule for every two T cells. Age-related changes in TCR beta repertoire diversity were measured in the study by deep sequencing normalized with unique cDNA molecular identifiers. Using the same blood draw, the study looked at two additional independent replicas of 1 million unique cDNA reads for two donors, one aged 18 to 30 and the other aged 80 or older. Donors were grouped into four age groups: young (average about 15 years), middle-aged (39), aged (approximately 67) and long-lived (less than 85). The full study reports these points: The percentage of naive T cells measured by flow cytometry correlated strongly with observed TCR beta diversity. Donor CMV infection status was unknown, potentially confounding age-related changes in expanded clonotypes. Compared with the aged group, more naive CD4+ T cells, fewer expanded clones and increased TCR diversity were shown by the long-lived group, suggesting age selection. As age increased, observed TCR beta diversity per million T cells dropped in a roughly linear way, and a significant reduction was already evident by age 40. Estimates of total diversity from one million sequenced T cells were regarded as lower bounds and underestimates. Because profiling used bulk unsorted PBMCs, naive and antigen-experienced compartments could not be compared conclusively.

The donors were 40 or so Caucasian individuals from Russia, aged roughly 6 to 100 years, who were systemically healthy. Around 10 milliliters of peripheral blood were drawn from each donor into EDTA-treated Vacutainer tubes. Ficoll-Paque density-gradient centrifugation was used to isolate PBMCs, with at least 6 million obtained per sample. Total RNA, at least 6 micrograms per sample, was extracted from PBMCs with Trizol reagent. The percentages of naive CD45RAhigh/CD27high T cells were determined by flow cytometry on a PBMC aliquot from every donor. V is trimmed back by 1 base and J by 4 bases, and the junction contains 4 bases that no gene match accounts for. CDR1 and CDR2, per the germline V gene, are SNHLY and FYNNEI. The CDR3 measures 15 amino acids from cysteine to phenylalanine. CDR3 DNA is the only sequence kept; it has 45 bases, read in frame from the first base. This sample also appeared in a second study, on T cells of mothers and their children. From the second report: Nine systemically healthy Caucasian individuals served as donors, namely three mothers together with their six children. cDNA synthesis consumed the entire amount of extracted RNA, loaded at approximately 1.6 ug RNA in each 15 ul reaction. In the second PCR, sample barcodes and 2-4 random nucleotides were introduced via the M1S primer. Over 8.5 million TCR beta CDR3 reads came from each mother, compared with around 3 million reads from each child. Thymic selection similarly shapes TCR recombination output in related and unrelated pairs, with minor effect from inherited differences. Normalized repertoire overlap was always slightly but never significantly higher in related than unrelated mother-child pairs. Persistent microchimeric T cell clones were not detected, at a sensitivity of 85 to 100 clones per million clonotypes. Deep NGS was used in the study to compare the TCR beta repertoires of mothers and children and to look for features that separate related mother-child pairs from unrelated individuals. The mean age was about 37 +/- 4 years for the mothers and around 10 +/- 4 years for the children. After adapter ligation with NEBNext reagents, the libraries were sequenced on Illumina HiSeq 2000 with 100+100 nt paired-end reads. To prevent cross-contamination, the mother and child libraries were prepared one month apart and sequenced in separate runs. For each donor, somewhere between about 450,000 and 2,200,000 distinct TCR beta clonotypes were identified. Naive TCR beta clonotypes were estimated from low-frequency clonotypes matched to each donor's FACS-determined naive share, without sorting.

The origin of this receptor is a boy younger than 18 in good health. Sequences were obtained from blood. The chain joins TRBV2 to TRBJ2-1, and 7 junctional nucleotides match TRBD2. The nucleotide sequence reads TGTGCCAGCAGTGAAGGCCGGGGGGTTTACAATGAGCAGTTCTTC. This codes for CASSEGRGVYNEQFF. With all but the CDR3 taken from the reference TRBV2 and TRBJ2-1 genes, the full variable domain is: EPEVTQTPSHQVTQMGQEVILRCVPISNHLYFYWYRQILGQKVEFLVSFYNNEISEKSEIFDDQFSVERPDGSNFTLKIRSTKLEDSAMYFCASSEGRGVYNEQFFGPGTRLTVL.